This is a list of T cell receptor beta chains from one sample in a study of blood T cell repertoires in COVID-19. Data came from immunoSEQ multiplex PCR; TCRdb stores just in-frame clones and leaves some out. The table shows 50,000 to 70,000 clones, with roughly 84% occurring only once. Source material: peripheral blood. Source of these receptors: a woman aged 55 to 70 with acute or convalescent COVID-19. The CDR3 runs from the conserved cysteine through the conserved F or W. The D gene is left open where the match is weak. A row's size may be missing; if present it is once, few, many or a size class.

D gene,CDR3 length,V gene,clone size,J gene,CDR3 DNA,CDR3 protein
-,15,TRBV18,-,TRBJ2-7,TGTGCCAGCTCACCACCGCGGGGTTCAGCCTACGAGCAGTACTTC,CASSPPRGSAYEQYF
TRBD1,15,TRBV19,-,TRBJ1-5,TGTGCCAGTAGTGACCGACAGGGGGGCTATCAGCCCCAGCATTTT,CASSDRQGGYQPQHF
-,12,TRBV9,-,TRBJ1-2,TGTGCCAGCAAGGGGGCTAACTATGGCTACACCTTC,CASKGANYGYTF
-,14,TRBV5-1,-,TRBJ1-1,TGCGCCAGCAGCTTGGGCCGGGGGGCCATGGAAGCTTTCTTT,CASSLGRGAMEAFF
-,13,TRBV6-6,-,TRBJ1-5,TGTGCCAGCACTGACAGGACGTCTCAGCCCCAGCATTTT,CASTDRTSQPQHF
TRBD1,16,TRBV13,few,TRBJ1-2,TGTGCCAGCAGTCCCGGGACAGGGCTAATCTTTTCGGGCTACACCTTC,CASSPGTGLIFSGYTF
-,13,TRBV6-5,-,TRBJ1-4,TGTGCCAGCAGTCGCTCGGAGGCGGAAAAACTGTTTTTT,CASSRSEAEKLFF
TRBD1,19,TRBV27,-,TRBJ1-2,TGTGCCAGCAGTTTACGCCTAACAGGGGCCGATAATATGAGGAGTGGCTACACCTTC,CASSLRLTGADNMRSGYTF
TRBD1,16,TRBV7-9,few,TRBJ1-5,TGTGCCAGCAGCCCCGGACAGGGCTCAGGTAATCAGCCCCAGCATTTT,CASSPGQGSGNQPQHF
-,16,TRBV5-1,-,TRBJ2-3,TGCGCCAGCAGCCAGGGACAACAGACTAGCACAGATACGCAGTATTTT,CASSQGQQTSTDTQYF
-,12,TRBV12-5,-,TRBJ2-7,TGTGCTAGTGGTTTGGTACGGGACGAGCAGTACTTC,CASGLVRDEQYF
-,14,TRBV4-1,-,TRBJ2-7,TGCGCCAGCAGCCAAGATCACCAGTCCTACGAGCAGTACTTC,CASSQDHQSYEQYF
TRBD1,16,TRBV6-4,-,TRBJ1-2,TGTGCCAGCAGTCTAACCGGGACAGGGGGCACAAATGGCTACACCTTC,CASSLTGTGGTNGYTF
-,17,TRBV3-1/TRBV3-2,once,TRBJ2-1,TGTGCCAGCAGCCAAGAAATGGGCGGGGCGAACTACAATGAGCAGTTCTTC,CASSQEMGGANYNEQFF
-,19,TRBV4-2,-,TRBJ2-3,TGTGCCAGCAGCCCGACCGGGCCGGGGGGCGGACCGTTTCAAGATACGCAGTATTTT,CASSPTGPGGGPFQDTQYF
-,15,TRBV6-5,-,TRBJ1-2,TGTGCCAGCACCAGGACCGGGAGCGCTAACTATGGCTACACCTTC,CASTRTGSANYGYTF
-,15,TRBV9,-,TRBJ2-5,TGTGCCAGCAGCGTAGATGTGCAGCGGACAGAGACCCAGTACTTC,CASSVDVQRTETQYF
-,14,TRBV7-2,-,TRBJ2-1,TGTGCCAGCAGCTTAGTGGGGGGGCTAGGTGAGCAGTTCTTC,CASSLVGGLGEQFF
-,16,TRBV19,-,TRBJ2-2,TGTGCCAGTAGTATTAAACCCGTCCTCGGTACCGGGGAGCTGTTTTTT,CASSIKPVLGTGELFF
-,14,TRBV2,few,TRBJ1-5,TGTGCCAGCAGTCCGAGGCAGCTCAATCAGCCCCAGCATTTT,CASSPRQLNQPQHF
TRBD1,14,TRBV30,-,TRBJ1-1,TGTGCCTGCCCGCCCGGGACAGGGGGCACTGAAGCTTTCTTT,CACPPGTGGTEAFF
TRBD1,18,TRBV9,-,TRBJ1-4,TGTGCCAGCAGCGTAGATTTGAGGGGGACAGGGGGAGATGAAAAACTGTTTTTT,CASSVDLRGTGGDEKLFF
-,12,TRBV2,-,TRBJ2-7,TGTGCCAGCAAACATCGTGTCTACGAGCAGTACTTC,CASKHRVYEQYF
TRBD1,15,TRBV24-1,-,TRBJ1-1,TGTGCCACCAGTGAGGGGACAGGGGGCCAAACTGAAGCTTTCTTT,CATSEGTGGQTEAFF
-,13,TRBV7-2,-,TRBJ1-2,TGTGCCAGCAGCAGGACAGAGAACTATGGCTACACCTTC,CASSRTENYGYTF
-,15,TRBV25-1,-,TRBJ2-1,TGTGCCAGCAGTGCGTCGGACAGTTACTACAATGAGCAGTTCTTC,CASSASDSYYNEQFF
-,13,TRBV11-3,-,TRBJ1-1,TGTGCCAGCAGCACCGACACAAACACTGAAGCTTTCTTT,CASSTDTNTEAFF
TRBD2,14,TRBV18,-,TRBJ2-1,TGTGCCAGCTCACCACTGCGGGGGGGCACTGAGCAGTTCTTC,CASSPLRGGTEQFF
-,15,TRBV6-1,-,TRBJ2-1,TGTGCCAGCAGTGAAGTGTGGACTACCTACAATGAGCAGTTCTTC,CASSEVWTTYNEQFF
-,14,TRBV18,-,TRBJ1-1,TGTGCCAGCTCACCGCGACGGGGGAGCACTGAAGCTTTCTTT,CASSPRRGSTEAFF
TRBD1,14,TRBV3-1/TRBV3-2,-,TRBJ1-5,TGTGCCAGCAGCCAAACAGGGGGCAATCAGCCCCAGCATTTT,CASSQTGGNQPQHF
TRBD2,15,TRBV9,-,TRBJ2-5,TGTGCCAGCAGCGTCGCGGGGGGCCTCCAAGAGACCCAGTACTTC,CASSVAGGLQETQYF
-,15,TRBV6-2/TRBV6-3,-,TRBJ1-1,TGTGCCAGCAGTTACTCACCGAGACAGAACACTGAAGCTTTCTTT,CASSYSPRQNTEAFF
-,12,TRBV10-2,-,TRBJ1-1,TGCGCCAGCAGTGGAGCGAACACTGAAGCTTTCTTT,CASSGANTEAFF
TRBD2,16,TRBV6-1,-,TRBJ2-3,TGTGCCAGCAGTGAAATCGGGACTAGGCTTTCAGATACGCAGTATTTT,CASSEIGTRLSDTQYF
-,15,TRBV2,-,TRBJ1-1,TGTGCCAGCAGTGAATGGAGAGATATGAACACTGAAGCTTTCTTT,CASSEWRDMNTEAFF
-,16,TRBV7-3,-,TRBJ2-3,TGTGCCAGCAGCCTCGCCTCCGGGACTAGCACAGATACGCAGTATTTT,CASSLASGTSTDTQYF